These 9 T cell receptor beta chains share one sample of origin, sequenced in a study of blood T cell repertoires in COVID-19. Sequencing was performed with immunoSEQ multiplex PCR; in TCRdb, only in-frame clones are kept and a portion is missing. The sample shows 200,000 to 300,000 clones, just over 85% of them seen only once. The specimen sequenced was peripheral blood. These receptors were obtained from a man at least 80 years old with acute or convalescent COVID-19.

The chain recombines TRBV21-1 with TRBJ2-7; TRBD2 was called by the table and not checked on the DNA. TRBV21-1 represents a pseudogene. The CDR3 is 14 amino acids. CDR3 DNA sequence: TGTGCCAGCAGCTTACTAGCGGGAACAACCGAGCAGTACTTC. Translation: CASSLLAGTTEQYF.

V is TRBV6-5 and J is TRBJ1-6; D is possibly TRBD1 (5 bases). Germline CDR1 and CDR2: MNHEY and SVGAGI. V lost 4 bases, J lost 9 bases, and 10 bases lay in between. The CDR3 spans 13 residues. CDR3 loop: CASSFRGGSPLHF. CDR3 DNA sequence: TGTGCCAGCAGTTTTAGGGGCGGTTCACCCCTCCACTTT.

V gene TRBV28 combines with J gene TRBJ2-3; a possible D gene is TRBD2 (6 bases). The V and J ends lost 2 bases and 0 bases respectively, with 12 bases between them. This CDR3 is 16 amino acids long. Germline CDR1 reads MDHEN; CDR2 reads SYDVKM. CDR3 sequence reads: CASSLRSGQSTDTQYF. CDR3 nucleotides: TGTGCCAGCAGTTTAAGGAGCGGGCAAAGCACAGATACGCAGTATTTT.

The gene calls are TRBV13 and TRBJ1-1, with D tentatively TRBD1 (6 bases). CDR3 size: 14 residues. Germline CDR1 is PRHDT and CDR2 is FYEKMQ (reference sequence). The germline V and J ends were trimmed by 0 bases and 9 bases, with 14 bases remaining between them. For the CDR3, the DNA is TGTGCCAGCAGCTTAGGCCGGGACAAAGGAAAAGCTTTCTTT. This encodes CASSLGRDKGKAFF.

The J gene is TRBJ2-1, the V gene TRBV19; D gene uncertain. Germline V CDR1 and CDR2: LNHDA, SQIVND (reference sequence). This CDR3 has 16 residues. The V end was cut by 5 bases, the J end by 1 base, with 15 bases between. The CDR3 sequence: CASSPLGPASYNEQFF. In DNA form, the CDR3 reads TGTGCCAGTAGTCCCCTAGGTCCCGCTTCCTACAATGAGCAGTTCTTC. Looking up the rest from reference TRBV19 and TRBJ2-1 gives the full variable domain: DGGITQSPKYLFRKEGQNVTLSCEQNLNHDAMYWYRQDPGQGLRLIYYSQIVNDFQKGDIAEGYSVSREKKESFPLTVTSAQKNPTAFYLCASSPLGPASYNEQFFGPGTRLTVL.

The CDR3 bases are TGTGCCAGCAGCTCCTCCATGACTCCGACGAGGGAGCTGTTTTTT. This translates into CASSSSMTPTRELFF. This chain uses TRBV7-2 with TRBJ2-2; D not certain. Looked up from germline, CDR1 is SGHTA and CDR2 is FQGNSA. The CDR3 runs to 15 residues. The V gene lost 4 bases and the J gene lost 9 bases, with 18 bases spanning the gap.

The rearrangement uses TRBV6-5 and TRBJ1-1; D unclear. Deletions cut 10 bases from V and 4 bases from J, with 16 bases between. Germline V gene lookup returns CDR1 MNHEY and CDR2 SVGAGI. The CDR3 totals 13 residues. In nucleotides, the CDR3 is TGTGCCACCTTTACGGGGAGTTCCACTGAAGCTTTCTTT. It encodes CATFTGSSTEAFF.

J is TRBJ1-5 and V is TRBV7-2, with D unresolved. This CDR3 is built from 14 residues. Deletions cut 3 bases from V and 1 base from J, with 7 bases between. The germline CDR1 and CDR2 sequences are SGHTA and FQGNSA. The CDR3 loop reads CASSFTRSNQPQHF. The CDR3 DNA is TGTGCCAGCAGCTTCACCAGGAGCAATCAGCCCCAGCATTTT.

V is TRBV5-6 and J is TRBJ2-2; 7 bases fit TRBD1. J gave up 1 base and V 0 bases, and 3 bases lay outside the gene matches. Germline lookup yields CDR1 SGHDT and CDR2 YYEEEE. This CDR3 region has 16 residues. CDR3 sequence (DNA): TGTGCCAGCAGCTTGGTAGGGGGCATGAACACCGGGGAGCTGTTTTTT. Protein product: CASSLVGGMNTGELFF. The full variable domain, completed using reference TRBV5-6 and TRBJ2-2, is DAGVTQSPTHLIKTRGQQVTLRCSPKSGHDTVSWYQQALGQGPQFIFQYYEEEERQRGNFPDRFSGHQFPNYSSELNVNALLLGDSALYLCASSLVGGMNTGELFFGEGSRLTVL.